This TCR beta chain originates from a study of regulatory T cells in long-lasting Graves disease. Combining iRepertoire HTBI primers with Arm-PCR of CDR3 regions, the authors built TCR beta libraries. Under the authors' procedure: Detected in the samples were over 60 TRBV and approximately 14 TRBJ segments. Each CDR3 protein gets one entry after TCRdb re-called the multiplex PCR reads with MiXCR. These V and J calls rely on TCRdb rather than the paper's analysis. The sample lists some 600,000 distinct CDR3 sequences; about 16% were seen once. Per the germline V gene, CDR1 is SGDLS and CDR2 is YYNGEE. Trimming cost V 3 bases and J 0 bases, with 17 bases left between them. The CDR3 sequence is 17 residues long. Time point defined: newly diagnosed GD, antithyroid drugs for less than 3 months. TCR sequences were obtained from RNA taken from PBMCs. These data are also associated with another study on T cells in Graves' hyperthyroidism and ophthalmopathy. That work states: The study enrolled patients aged 18 to 65 with newly diagnosed hyperthyroidism of under 2 months' duration. Blood shared most expanded thyroid clonotypes above 0.001.

This specimen consisted of peripheral blood mononuclear cells (PBMCs), obtained at new diagnosis, from a patient treated with antithyroid drugs. This receptor was taken from a man aged 18 to 29 with Graves disease. The rearrangement joins TRBV9 to TRBJ2-3; D may correspond to TRBD1 or TRBD2 (7 bases each). CDR3 loop: CASSAGGGARSTDTQYF. CDR3 DNA sequence: TGTGCCAGCAGCGCAGGGGGGGGCGCCAGGAGCACAGATACGCAGTATTTT. Full variable domain (remainder filled in from reference TRBV9 and TRBJ2-3): DSGVTQTPKHLITATGQRVTLRCSPRSGDLSVYWYQQSLDQGLQFLIQYYNGEERAKGNILERFSAQQFPDLHSELNLSSLELGDSALYFCASSAGGGARSTDTQYFGPGTRLTVL.